The clone carrying this TCR beta chain showed up many times. What it recognizes is unknown. Mismatch with germline at one junction end may stem from a read error. The data originate from a study of Graves' ophthalmopathy and Graves' hyperthyroidism. Regarding the study as a whole: Blood shared most expanded thyroid clonotypes above 0.001 frequency.

RNA served as the template for amplifying TCR beta CDR3 regions. HTBI-primed first-round RT-PCR preceded second-round multiplex PCR. TCRdb analysed the multiplex PCR reads with MiXCR anew, one entry per CDR3 protein. This repertoire shows roughly 400,000 distinct CDR3 sequences, 15% to 17% found once; its top ten account for roughly 7%. Other autoimmune disease, uncontrolled infection, pregnancy and lactation led to exclusion. Sequencing was performed on peripheral blood. The clonotype was recovered from a young woman with stable Graves' hyperthyroidism.

Written as DNA, the CDR3 is TGTGCCAGCACTGAACACGGGGTCTCTGAAGCTTTCTTT. It translates to CASTEHGVSEAFF. The chain couples TRBV6-1 to TRBJ1-1; D not certain. This CDR3 is 13 amino acids long. Germline assignment: CDR1 MNHNS and CDR2 SASEGT.